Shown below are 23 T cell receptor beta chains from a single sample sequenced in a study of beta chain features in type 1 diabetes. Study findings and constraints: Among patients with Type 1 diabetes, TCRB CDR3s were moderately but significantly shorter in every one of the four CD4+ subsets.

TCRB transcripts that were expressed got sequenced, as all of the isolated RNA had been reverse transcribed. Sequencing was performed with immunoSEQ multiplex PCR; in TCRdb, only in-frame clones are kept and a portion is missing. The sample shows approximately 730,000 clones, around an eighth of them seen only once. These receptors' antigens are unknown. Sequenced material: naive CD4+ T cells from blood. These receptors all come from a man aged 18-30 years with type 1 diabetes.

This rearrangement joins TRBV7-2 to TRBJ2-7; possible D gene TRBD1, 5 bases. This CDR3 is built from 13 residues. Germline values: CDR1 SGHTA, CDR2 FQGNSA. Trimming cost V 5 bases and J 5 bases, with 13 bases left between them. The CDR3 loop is CASSSRVVHEQYF. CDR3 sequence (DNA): TGTGCCAGCAGCAGCAGGGTGGTACACGAGCAGTACTTC. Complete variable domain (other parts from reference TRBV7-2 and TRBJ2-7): GAGVSQSPSNKVTEKGKDVELRCDPISGHTALYWYRQSLGQGLEFLIYFQGNSAPDKSGLPSDRFSAERTGGSVSTLTIQRTQQEDSAVYLCASSSRVVHEQYFGPGTRLTVT.

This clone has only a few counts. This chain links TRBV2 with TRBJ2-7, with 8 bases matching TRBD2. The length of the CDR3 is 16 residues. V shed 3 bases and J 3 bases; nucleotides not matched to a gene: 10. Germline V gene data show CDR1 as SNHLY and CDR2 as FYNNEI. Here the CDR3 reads CASSDFEGLESYEQYF. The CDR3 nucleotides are TGTGCCAGCAGTGATTTTGAGGGACTAGAGAGCTACGAGCAGTACTTC.

The CDR3 loop is CASSYSGISNQETQYF. CDR3 bases: TGTGCCAGCAGTTACTCAGGGATTAGTAACCAAGAGACCCAGTACTTC. The J gene is TRBJ2-5, the V gene TRBV6-5; D is unclear. Germline assignment: CDR1 MNHEY and CDR2 SVGAGI. Trimming removed 0 bases at V and 0 bases at J, with 11 bases between. This CDR3 spans 16 amino acids.

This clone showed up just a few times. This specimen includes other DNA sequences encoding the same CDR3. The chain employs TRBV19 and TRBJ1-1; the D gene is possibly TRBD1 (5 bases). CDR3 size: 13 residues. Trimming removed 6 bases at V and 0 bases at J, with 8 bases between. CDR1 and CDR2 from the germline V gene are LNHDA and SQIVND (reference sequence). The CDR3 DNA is TGTGCCAGTAGCTCGACAGTGAACACTGAAGCTTTCTTT. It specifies CASSSTVNTEAFF. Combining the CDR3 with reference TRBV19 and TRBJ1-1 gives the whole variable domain DGGITQSPKYLFRKEGQNVTLSCEQNLNHDAMYWYRQDPGQGLRLIYYSQIVNDFQKGDIAEGYSVSREKKESFPLTVTSAQKNPTAFYLCASSSTVNTEAFFGQGTRLTVV.

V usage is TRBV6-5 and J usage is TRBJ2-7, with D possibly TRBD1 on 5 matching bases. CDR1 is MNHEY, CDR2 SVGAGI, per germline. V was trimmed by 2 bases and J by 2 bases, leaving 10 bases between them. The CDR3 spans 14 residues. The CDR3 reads CASSYTRVAYEQYF. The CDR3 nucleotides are TGTGCCAGCAGTTACACCAGGGTGGCCTACGAGCAGTACTTC.

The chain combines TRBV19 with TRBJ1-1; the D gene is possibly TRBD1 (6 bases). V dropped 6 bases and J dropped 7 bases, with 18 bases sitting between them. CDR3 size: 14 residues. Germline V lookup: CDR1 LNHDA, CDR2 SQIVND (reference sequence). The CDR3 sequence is CASSTNRVKVEAFF. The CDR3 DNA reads TGTGCCAGTAGCACCAACAGGGTGAAGGTTGAAGCTTTCTTT.

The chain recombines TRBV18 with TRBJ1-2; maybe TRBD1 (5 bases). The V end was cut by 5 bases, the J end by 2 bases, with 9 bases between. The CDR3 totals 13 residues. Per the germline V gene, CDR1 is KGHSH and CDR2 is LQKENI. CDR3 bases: TGTGCCAGCTCAGCCGGGGCGAACTATGGCTACACCTTC. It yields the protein CASSAGANYGYTF.

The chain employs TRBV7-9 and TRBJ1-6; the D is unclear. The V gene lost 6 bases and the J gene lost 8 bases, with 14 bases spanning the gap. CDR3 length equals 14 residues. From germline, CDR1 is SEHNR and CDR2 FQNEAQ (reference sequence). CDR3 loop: CASRPGEGYSPLHF. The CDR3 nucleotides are TGTGCCAGCAGGCCAGGAGAGGGATATTCACCCCTCCACTTT.

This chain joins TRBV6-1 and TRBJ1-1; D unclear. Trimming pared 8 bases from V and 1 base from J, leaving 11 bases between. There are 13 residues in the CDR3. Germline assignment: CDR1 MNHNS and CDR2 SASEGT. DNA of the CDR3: TGTGCCAGCGCCAGATCATGGAACACTGAAGCTTTCTTT. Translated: CASARSWNTEAFF.

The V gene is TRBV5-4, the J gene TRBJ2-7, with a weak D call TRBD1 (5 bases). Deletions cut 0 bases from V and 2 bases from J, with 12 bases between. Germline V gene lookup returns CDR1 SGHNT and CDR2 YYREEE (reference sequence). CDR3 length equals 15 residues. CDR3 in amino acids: CASSLGQGKPYEQYF. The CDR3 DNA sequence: TGTGCCAGCAGCTTGGGGCAGGGCAAGCCCTACGAGCAGTACTTC.

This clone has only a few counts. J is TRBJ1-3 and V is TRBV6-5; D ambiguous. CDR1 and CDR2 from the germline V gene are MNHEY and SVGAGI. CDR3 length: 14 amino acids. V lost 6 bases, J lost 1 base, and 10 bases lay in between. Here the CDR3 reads CASSSGASGNTIYF. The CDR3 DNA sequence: TGTGCCAGCAGCAGTGGAGCTTCTGGAAACACCATATATTTT.

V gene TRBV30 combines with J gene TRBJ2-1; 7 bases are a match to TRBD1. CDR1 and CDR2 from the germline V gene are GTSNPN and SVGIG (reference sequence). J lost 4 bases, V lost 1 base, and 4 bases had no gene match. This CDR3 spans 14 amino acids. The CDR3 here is CAWSDGTAYNEQFF. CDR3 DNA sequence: TGTGCCTGGAGTGATGGGACAGCATACAATGAGCAGTTCTTC.

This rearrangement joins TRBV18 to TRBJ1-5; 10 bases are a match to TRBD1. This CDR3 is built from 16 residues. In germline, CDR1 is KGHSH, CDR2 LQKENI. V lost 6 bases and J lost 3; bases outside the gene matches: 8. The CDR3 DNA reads TGTGCCAGCTCGGCACCGGGACAGGGGTTCAATCAGCCCCAGCATTTT. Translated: CASSAPGQGFNQPQHF.

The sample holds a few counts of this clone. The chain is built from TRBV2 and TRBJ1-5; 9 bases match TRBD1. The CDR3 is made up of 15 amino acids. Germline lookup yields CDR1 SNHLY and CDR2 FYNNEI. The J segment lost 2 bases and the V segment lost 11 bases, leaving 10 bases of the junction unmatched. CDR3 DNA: TGTGCCGGCTCAAGGGGACAGGGAGGCAATCAGCCCCAGCATTTT. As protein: CAGSRGQGGNQPQHF.

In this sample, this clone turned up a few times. In nucleotides, the CDR3 is TGCGCCAGCAGTCCCTCAGGACAGGACTATGAAAAACTGTTTTTT. Its translation is CASSPSGQDYEKLFF. The chain joins TRBV4-1 to TRBJ1-4; TRBD1 aligns across 7 bases. The CDR3 totals 15 residues. The trim removed 6 bases at V and 6 bases at J, leaving 10 bases unmatched. Germline V CDR1 and CDR2: MGHRA, YSYEKL.

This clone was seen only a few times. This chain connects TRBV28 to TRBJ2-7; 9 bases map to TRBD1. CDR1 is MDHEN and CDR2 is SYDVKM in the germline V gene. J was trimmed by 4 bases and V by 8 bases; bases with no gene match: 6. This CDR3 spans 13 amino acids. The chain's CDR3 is CASGGTGIYEQYF. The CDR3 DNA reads TGTGCCAGCGGAGGGACAGGGATATACGAGCAGTACTTC. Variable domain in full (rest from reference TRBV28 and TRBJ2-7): DVKVTQSSRYLVKRTGEKVFLECVQDMDHENMFWYRQDPGLGLRLIYFSYDVKMKEKGDIPEGYSVSREKKERFSLILESASTNQTSMYLCASGGTGIYEQYFGPGTRLTVT.

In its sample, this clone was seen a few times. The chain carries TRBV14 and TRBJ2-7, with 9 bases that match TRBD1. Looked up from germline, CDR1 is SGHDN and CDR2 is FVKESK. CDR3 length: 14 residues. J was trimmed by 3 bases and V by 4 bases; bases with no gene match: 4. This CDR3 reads CASSLLTGGYEQYF. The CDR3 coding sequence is TGTGCCAGCAGCCTGCTGACAGGGGGCTACGAGCAGTACTTC.

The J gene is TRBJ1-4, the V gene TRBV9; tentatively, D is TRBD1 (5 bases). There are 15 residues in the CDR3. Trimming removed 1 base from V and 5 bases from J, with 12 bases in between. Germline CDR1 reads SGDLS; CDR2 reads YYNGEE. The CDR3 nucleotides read TGTGCCAGCAGCGTATCTAGGGGCGTGAATGAAAAACTGTTTTTT. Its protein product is CASSVSRGVNEKLFF.

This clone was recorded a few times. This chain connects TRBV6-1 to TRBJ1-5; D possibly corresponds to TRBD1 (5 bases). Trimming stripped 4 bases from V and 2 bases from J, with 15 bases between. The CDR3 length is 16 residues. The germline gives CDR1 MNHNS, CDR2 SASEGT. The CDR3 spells CASSGPQGDGNQPQHF. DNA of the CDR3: TGTGCCAGCAGTGGACCTCAGGGCGATGGCAATCAGCCCCAGCATTTT.

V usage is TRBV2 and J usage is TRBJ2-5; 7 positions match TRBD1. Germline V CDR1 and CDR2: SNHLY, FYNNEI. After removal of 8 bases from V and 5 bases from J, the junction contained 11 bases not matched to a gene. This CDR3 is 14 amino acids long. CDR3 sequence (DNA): TGTGCCAGCCCGGCCGGGGACAGCAGCGAGACCCAGTACTTC. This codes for CASPAGDSSETQYF.

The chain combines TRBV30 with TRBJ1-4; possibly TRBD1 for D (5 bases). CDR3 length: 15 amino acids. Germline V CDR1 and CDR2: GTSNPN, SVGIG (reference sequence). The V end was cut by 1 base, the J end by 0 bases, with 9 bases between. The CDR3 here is CAWSEGQATNEKLFF. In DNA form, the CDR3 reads TGTGCCTGGAGTGAGGGGCAGGCAACTAATGAAAAACTGTTTTTT.

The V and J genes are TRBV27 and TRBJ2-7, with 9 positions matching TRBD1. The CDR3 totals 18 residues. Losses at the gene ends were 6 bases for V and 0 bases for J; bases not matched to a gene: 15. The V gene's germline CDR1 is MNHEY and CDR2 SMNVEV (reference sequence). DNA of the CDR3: TGTGCCAGCAGCCCCGGGACAGGGCGATCTTTTACCTCCTACGAGCAGTACTTC. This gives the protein CASSPGTGRSFTSYEQYF.

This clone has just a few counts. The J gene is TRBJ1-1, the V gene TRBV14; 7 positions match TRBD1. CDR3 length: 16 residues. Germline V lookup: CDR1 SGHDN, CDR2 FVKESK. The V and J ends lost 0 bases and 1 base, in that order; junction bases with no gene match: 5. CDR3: CASSQDKGQKNTEAFF. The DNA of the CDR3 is TGTGCCAGCAGCCAAGATAAGGGACAGAAGAACACTGAAGCTTTCTTT.